The clone carrying this TCR beta chain came up many times. No DNA is shown, since the ends of the CDR3 on it are uncertain; the CDR3 is the one TCRdb lists. This sample is part of a study of regulatory T cells in long-lasting Graves disease. Time point described: persistent/refractory GD, antithyroid drugs over 5 years with positive TRAb. RNA isolated from PBMCs was used to make the TCR library. Xi'an, China, was home to the endocrinology department that provided patients. HTBI primers from iRepertoire and Arm-PCR of CDR3 regions yielded the TCR beta libraries. MiXCR, applied by TCRdb to the multiplex PCR reads, yields one record per CDR3 protein. The repertoire holds approximately 470,000 distinct CDR3 sequences, 20% to 25% seen once, with over 7.5% in the top ten. The germline V gene has CDR1 MDHEN and CDR2 SYDVKM. Termini included, the CDR3 measures 13 amino acids.

The sample was peripheral blood mononuclear cells (PBMCs), taken when the disease was refractory, from a patient treated with antithyroid drugs. This TCR came from a female donor with Graves disease. The V call is TRBV28, the J call TRBJ1-1; no check of the table's D call, TRBD1, against the DNA was made. This CDR3 is CASSYLFGPGAFF.